This T cell receptor (beta chain) came from a study of identical twins. This clonotype was observed a few times. The V gene lost 0 bases and the J gene lost 0 bases, with 7 bases spanning the gap. CDR3 length: 14 amino acids. CDR1 and CDR2 from the germline V gene are SGHDT and YYEEEE. TCRdb reanalysed the 5' RACE reads using MiXCR and keeps one entry per CDR3 protein. Of fewer than 500,000 distinct CDR3 sequences in the sample, more than 20% were seen once. These same records also appear under a second study, on T cells expressing NK-cell markers.

This TCR derives from a woman under 30 in good health. The specimen sequenced was CD4+ T cells sorted from blood. This chain links TRBV5-6 with TRBJ2-7; D is uncertain. The CDR3 loop is CASSLVTVSYEQYF. As DNA, the CDR3 is TGTGCCAGCAGCTTGGTTACGGTCTCCTACGAGCAGTACTTC.